This record covers a single T cell receptor beta chain. Its cognate antigen is unknown. Construction of the TCRbeta library involved unique molecular identifiers. TCRdb itself ran the PCR reads through MiXCR, one entry per CDR3 protein. The table has 440,000 or so distinct CDR3 sequences, over 40% seen once; the top ten hold approximately 30%. The germline gives CDR1 DFQATT, CDR2 SNEGSKA (reference sequence). Trimming removed 4 bases from V and 7 bases from J; junction bases left unmatched: 10. The CDR3 runs to 15 residues. This sample stems from a study of T-cell reconstitution after alpha-beta-depleted transplantation in children. Study-level results: The study traced high day-60 TCRbeta diversity in some patients to surviving recipient T cells and thymic progenitors. Several hundred rapidly expanded clones from non-depleted graft cells reportedly supplied alpha-beta T cells about two months post-transplant. Once a year had passed after transplant, T-cell counts and diversity came mostly from newly produced T cells.

The gene calls are TRBV20-1 and TRBJ2-3, with 11 nucleotides matching TRBD2. The sequence was obtained from a girl under 10 years old with aplastic anemia, due to receive a stem cell transplant. Sequencing was performed on PBMCs, taken before TCRalphabeta/CD19-depleted stem cell transplant. The CDR3 region has the DNA TGCAGTGCTACTCCGAATAGCGGGAGGGCCCATACGCAGTATTTT. It translates to CSATPNSGRAHTQYF.